This T cell receptor beta chain originates from a study of T cells in Graves' hyperthyroidism and ophthalmopathy. Using RNA transcripts as the source, TCR beta CDR3 regions were amplified. RT-PCR in the first round (using the HTBI primer set) targeted the TCR CDR3. Via MiXCR, TCRdb re-called the multiplex PCR reads, giving one row per CDR3 protein. The data hold roughly 630,000 distinct CDR3 sequences, with approximately 15% observed a single time. This clonotype was detected ten times or more. Its antigen is unidentified. General study findings and limits: Most thyroid clonotypes expanded above 0.001 appeared in blood too.

Lactation, pregnancy, other autoimmune disease or uncontrolled infection excluded patients. PBMCs were sourced from roughly 10 ml fresh peripheral blood. Germline CDR1 is DFQATT and CDR2 is SNEGSKA (reference sequence). The CDR3 is 12 amino acids. The genes are TRBV20-1 and TRBJ2-1; 9 nucleotides align to TRBD2. Sequencing was done on a sample of blood. The sequence came from a woman in her twenties or thirties with Graves' hyperthyroidism. Here the CDR3 reads CSTLAGYNEQFF. The CDR3, as DNA: TGCAGCACCCTAGCGGGATACAATGAGCAGTTCTTC.